The clone carrying this TCR beta chain has just a few counts. The antigen is unknown. At one end, the junction sequence differs from germline, possibly due to a read error. Other DNA sequences of this sample code for an identical CDR3. Germline V lookup: CDR1 LGHDT, CDR2 YNNKEL (reference sequence). The CDR3 is 14 residues long. Sequencing was performed with immunoSEQ multiplex PCR; in TCRdb, only in-frame clones are kept and a portion is missing. The table records about 110,000 clones, roughly nine tenths of them present only once. This sample is drawn from a study of T cell responses to AZD1222 COVID-19 vaccine. Broader study findings: Mapped onto spike, vaccine-associated CD4 TCRs spanned it and were dominant at 160-218 and 743-854.

The V and J genes are TRBV3-1 (or the pseudogene TRBV3-2) and TRBJ1-5; perhaps TRBD1 as D (6 bases). This sample comprised peripheral blood, obtained on day 0 of AZD1222 vaccination. This TCR was recovered from an adult in good health. The DNA for the CDR3 is TGTGCCAGCAGTCAAGGGGGGGGCAATCAGCCCCAGCATTTT. Encoded protein: CASSQGGGNQPQHF.